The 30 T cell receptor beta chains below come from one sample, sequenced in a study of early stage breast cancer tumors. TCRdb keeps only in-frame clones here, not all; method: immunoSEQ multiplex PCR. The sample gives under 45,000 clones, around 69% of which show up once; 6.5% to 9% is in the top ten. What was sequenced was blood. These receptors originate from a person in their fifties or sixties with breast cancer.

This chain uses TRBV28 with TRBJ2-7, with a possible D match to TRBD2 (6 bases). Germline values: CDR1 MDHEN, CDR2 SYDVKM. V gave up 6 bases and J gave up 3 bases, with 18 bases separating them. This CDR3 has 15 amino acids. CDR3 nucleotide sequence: TGTGCCAGCAGCAAGACGTCCGGGACTGGCTACGAGCAGTACTTC. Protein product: CASSKTSGTGYEQYF.

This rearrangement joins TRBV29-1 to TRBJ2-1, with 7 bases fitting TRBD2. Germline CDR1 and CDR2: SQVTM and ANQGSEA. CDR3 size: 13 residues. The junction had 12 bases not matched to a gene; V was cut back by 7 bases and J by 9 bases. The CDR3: CSGKRDPEGEQFF. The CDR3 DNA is TGCAGCGGAAAGCGGGACCCCGAAGGTGAGCAGTTCTTC.

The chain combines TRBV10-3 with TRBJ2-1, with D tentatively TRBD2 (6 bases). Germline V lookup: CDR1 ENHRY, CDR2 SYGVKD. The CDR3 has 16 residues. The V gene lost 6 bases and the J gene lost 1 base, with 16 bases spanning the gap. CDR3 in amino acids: CAIRGTREFSYNEQFF. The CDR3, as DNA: TGTGCCATCAGGGGCACCCGGGAGTTTTCCTACAATGAGCAGTTCTTC.

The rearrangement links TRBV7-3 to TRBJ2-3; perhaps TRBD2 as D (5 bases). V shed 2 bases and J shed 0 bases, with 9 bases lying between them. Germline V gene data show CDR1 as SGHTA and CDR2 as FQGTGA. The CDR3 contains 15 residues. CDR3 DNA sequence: TGTGCCAGCAGCTTACGGGGAACCAGCACAGATACGCAGTATTTT. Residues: CASSLRGTSTDTQYF.

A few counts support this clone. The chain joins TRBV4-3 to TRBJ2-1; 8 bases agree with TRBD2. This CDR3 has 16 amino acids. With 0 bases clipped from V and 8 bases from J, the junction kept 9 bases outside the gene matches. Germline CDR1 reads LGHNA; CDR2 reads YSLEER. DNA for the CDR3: TGCGCCAGCAGCCAAGATTTGGGCGGGGGGAGCGATGAGCAGTTCTTC. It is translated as CASSQDLGGGSDEQFF.

DNA of the CDR3: TGTGCCAGCAGTGTGACTAGCGGGATCACAGATACGCAGTATTTT. Its protein product is CASSVTSGITDTQYF. The V and J genes are TRBV25-1 and TRBJ2-3; 11 bases map to TRBD2. The CDR3 totals 15 residues. V shed 4 bases, J shed 2 bases, and the junction held 2 bases outside the gene matches. CDR1 is MGHDK and CDR2 is SYGVNS in the germline V gene.

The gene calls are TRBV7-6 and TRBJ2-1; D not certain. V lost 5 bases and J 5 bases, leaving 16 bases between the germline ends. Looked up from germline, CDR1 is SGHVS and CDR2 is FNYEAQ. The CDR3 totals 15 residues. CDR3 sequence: CASSGFGGTDNEQFF. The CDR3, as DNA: TGTGCCAGCAGCGGCTTTGGCGGCACCGACAATGAGCAGTTCTTC. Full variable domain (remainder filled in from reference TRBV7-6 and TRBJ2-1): GAGVSQSPRYKVTKRGQDVALRCDPISGHVSLYWYRQALGQGPEFLTYFNYEAQQDKSGLPNDRFSAERPEGSISTLTIQRTEQRDSAMYRCASSGFGGTDNEQFFGPGTRLTVL.

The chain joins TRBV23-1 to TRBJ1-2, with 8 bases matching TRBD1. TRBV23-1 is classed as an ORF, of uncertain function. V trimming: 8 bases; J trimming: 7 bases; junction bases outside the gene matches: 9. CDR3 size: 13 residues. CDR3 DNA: TGCGCCAGCCCTACCTGGCAGGGGGCTGGCTACACCTTC. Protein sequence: CASPTWQGAGYTF.

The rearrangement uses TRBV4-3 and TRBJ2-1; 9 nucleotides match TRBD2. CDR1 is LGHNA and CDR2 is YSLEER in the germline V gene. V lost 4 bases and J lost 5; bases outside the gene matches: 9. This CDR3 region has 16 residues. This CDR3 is CASSRAGGLADNEQFF. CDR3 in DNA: TGCGCCAGCAGCCGGGCGGGGGGACTAGCTGACAATGAGCAGTTCTTC.

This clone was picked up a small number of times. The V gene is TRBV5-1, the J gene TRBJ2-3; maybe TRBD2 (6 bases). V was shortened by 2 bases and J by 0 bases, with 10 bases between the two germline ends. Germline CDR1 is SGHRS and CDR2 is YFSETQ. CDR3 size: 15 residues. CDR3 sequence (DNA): TGCGCCAGCAGCTTCGGGGGAACTAGCACAGATACGCAGTATTTT. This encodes CASSFGGTSTDTQYF.

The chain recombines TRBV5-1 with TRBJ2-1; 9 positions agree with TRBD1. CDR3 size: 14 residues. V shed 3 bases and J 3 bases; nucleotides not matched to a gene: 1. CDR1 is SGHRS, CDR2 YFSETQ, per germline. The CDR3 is CASSSGQGYNEQFF. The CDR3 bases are TGCGCCAGCAGCTCGGGACAGGGCTACAATGAGCAGTTCTTC. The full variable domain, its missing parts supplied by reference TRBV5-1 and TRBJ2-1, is KAGVTQTPRYLIKTRGQQVTLSCSPISGHRSVSWYQQTPGQGLQFLFEYFSETQRNKGNFPGRFSGRQFSNSRSEMNVSTLELGDSALYLCASSSGQGYNEQFFGPGTRLTVL.

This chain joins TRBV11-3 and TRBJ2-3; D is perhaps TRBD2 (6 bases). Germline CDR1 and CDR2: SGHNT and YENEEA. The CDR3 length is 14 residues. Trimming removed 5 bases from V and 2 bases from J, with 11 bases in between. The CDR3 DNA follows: TGTGCCAGCAGCCTGGGACTTCTCACAGATACGCAGTATTTT. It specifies CASSLGLLTDTQYF.

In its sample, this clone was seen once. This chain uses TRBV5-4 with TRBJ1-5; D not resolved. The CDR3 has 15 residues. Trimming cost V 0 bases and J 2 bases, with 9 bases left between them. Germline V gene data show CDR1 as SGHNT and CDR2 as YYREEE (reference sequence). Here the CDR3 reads CASSLEPERNQPQHF. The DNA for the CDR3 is TGTGCCAGCAGCTTGGAACCGGAGCGCAATCAGCCCCAGCATTTT.

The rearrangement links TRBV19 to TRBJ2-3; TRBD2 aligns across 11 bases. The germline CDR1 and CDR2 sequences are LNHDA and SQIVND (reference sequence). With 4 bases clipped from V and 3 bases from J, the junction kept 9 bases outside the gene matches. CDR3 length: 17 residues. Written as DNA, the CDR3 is TGTGCCAGTAGTAGGGGGGGGACTAGCGGATTTACAGATACGCAGTATTTT. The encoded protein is CASSRGGTSGFTDTQYF.

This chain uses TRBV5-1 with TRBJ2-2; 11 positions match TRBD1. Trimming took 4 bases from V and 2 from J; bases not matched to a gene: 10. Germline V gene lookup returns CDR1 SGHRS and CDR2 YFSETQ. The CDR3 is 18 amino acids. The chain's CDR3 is CASSLFVWTGGNTGELFF. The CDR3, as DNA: TGCGCCAGCAGCCTTTTTGTTTGGACAGGGGGCAACACCGGGGAGCTGTTTTTT.

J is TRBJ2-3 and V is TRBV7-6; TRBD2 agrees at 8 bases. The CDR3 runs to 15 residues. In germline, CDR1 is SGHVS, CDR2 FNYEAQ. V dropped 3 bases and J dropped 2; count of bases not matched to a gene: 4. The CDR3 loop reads CASSFSGGATDTQYF. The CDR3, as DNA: TGTGCCAGCAGCTTTTCCGGGGGGGCCACAGATACGCAGTATTTT.

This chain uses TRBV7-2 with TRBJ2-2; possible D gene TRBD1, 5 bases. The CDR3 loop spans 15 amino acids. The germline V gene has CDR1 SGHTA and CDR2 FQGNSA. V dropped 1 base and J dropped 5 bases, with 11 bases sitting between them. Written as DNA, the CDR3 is TGTGCCAGCAGCTTAGAGCCAGGGAAAACCGGGGAGCTGTTTTTT. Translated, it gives CASSLEPGKTGELFF.

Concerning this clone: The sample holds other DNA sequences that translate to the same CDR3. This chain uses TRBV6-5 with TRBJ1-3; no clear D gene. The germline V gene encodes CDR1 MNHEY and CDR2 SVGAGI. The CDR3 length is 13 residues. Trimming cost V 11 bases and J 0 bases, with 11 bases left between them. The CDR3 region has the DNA TGTGCCTCCTCCCCAGTCTCTGGAAACACCATATATTTT. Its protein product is CASSPVSGNTIYF.

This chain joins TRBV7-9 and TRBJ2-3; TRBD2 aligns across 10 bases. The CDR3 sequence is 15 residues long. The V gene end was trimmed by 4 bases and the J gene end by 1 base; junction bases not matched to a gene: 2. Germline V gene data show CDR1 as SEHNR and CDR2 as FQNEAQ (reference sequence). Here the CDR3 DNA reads TGTGCCAGCAGCTCCGGGACTAGCGGCACAGATACGCAGTATTTT. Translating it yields CASSSGTSGTDTQYF.

CDR3 amino acids: CASSQDPGGPSKTLYEQYV. The CDR3 region has the DNA TGCGCCAGCAGCCAAGATCCAGGGGGCCCCAGCAAGACCTTATACGAGCAGTACGTC. The chain employs TRBV4-3 and TRBJ2-7, with 8 bases fitting TRBD1. Germline V gene data show CDR1 as LGHNA and CDR2 as YSLEER. The CDR3 contains 19 residues. Germline trimming cut 0 bases from V and 4 bases from J; bases unmatched to any gene: 17.

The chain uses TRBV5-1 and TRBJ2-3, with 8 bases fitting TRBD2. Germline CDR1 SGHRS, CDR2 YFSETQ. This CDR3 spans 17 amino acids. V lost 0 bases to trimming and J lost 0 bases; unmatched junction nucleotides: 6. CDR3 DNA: TGCGCCAGCAGCTTGGAGGGGCAGCGGGGGAGCACAGATACGCAGTATTTT. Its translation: CASSLEGQRGSTDTQYF. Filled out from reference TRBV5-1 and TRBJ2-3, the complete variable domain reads KAGVTQTPRYLIKTRGQQVTLSCSPISGHRSVSWYQQTPGQGLQFLFEYFSETQRNKGNFPGRFSGRQFSNSRSEMNVSTLELGDSALYLCASSLEGQRGSTDTQYFGPGTRLTVL.

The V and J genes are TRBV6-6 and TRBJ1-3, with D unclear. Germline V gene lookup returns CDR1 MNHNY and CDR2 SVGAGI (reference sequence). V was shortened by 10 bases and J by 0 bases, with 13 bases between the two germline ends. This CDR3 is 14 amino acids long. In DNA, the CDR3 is TGTGCCACAAAGAGGGATCTCTCTGGAAACACCATATATTTT. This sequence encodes CATKRDLSGNTIYF.

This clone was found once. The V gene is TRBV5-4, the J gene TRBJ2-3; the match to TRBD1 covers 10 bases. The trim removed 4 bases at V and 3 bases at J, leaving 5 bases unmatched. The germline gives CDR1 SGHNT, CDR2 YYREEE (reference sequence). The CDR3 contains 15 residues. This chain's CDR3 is CASSLLGQGTDTQYF. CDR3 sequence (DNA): TGTGCCAGCAGCCTCCTGGGACAGGGGACAGATACGCAGTATTTT.

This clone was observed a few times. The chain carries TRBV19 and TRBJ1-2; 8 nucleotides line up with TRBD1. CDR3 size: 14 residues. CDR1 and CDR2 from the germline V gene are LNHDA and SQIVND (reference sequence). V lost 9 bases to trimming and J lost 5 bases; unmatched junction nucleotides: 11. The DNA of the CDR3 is TGTGCCAGCTTTCCCAGGGGGCCGGAATATGGCTACACCTTC. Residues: CASFPRGPEYGYTF.

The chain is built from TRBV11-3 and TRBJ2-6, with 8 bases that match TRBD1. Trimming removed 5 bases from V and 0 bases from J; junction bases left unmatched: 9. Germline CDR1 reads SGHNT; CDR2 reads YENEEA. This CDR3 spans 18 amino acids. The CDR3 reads CASSKRQGIGSGANVLTF. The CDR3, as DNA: TGTGCCAGCAGCAAACGACAGGGGATCGGCTCTGGGGCCAACGTCCTGACTTTC.

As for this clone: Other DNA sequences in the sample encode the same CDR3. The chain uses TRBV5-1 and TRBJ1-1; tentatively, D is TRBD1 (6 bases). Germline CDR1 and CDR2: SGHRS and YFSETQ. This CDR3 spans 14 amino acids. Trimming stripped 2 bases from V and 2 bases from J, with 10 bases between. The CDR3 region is CASSLGQINTEAFF. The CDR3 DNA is TGCGCCAGCAGCTTAGGACAGATAAACACTGAAGCTTTCTTT.

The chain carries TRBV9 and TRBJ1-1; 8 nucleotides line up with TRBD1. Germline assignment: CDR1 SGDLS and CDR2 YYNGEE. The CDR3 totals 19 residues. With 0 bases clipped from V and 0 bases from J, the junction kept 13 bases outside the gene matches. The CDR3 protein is CASSVAGAGGTALNTEAFF. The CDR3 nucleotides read TGTGCCAGCAGCGTAGCTGGGGCAGGGGGCACAGCCTTGAACACTGAAGCTTTCTTT.

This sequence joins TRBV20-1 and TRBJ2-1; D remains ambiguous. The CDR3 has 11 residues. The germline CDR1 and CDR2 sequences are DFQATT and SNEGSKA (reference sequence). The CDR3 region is CSLGWVNEQFF. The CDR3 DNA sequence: TGCAGCCTCGGGTGGGTCAATGAGCAGTTCTTC.

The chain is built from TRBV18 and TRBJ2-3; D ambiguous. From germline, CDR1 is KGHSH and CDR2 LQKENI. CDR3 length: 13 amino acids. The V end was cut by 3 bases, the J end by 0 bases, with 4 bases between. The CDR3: CASSPGSTDTQYF. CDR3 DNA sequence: TGTGCCAGCTCACCGGGCAGCACAGATACGCAGTATTTT.

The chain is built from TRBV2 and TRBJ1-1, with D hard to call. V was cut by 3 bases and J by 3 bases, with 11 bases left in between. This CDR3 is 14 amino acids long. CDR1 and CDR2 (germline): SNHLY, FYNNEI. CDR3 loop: CASSDPRRDTEAFF. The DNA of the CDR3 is TGTGCCAGCAGTGATCCAAGGAGGGACACTGAAGCTTTCTTT.